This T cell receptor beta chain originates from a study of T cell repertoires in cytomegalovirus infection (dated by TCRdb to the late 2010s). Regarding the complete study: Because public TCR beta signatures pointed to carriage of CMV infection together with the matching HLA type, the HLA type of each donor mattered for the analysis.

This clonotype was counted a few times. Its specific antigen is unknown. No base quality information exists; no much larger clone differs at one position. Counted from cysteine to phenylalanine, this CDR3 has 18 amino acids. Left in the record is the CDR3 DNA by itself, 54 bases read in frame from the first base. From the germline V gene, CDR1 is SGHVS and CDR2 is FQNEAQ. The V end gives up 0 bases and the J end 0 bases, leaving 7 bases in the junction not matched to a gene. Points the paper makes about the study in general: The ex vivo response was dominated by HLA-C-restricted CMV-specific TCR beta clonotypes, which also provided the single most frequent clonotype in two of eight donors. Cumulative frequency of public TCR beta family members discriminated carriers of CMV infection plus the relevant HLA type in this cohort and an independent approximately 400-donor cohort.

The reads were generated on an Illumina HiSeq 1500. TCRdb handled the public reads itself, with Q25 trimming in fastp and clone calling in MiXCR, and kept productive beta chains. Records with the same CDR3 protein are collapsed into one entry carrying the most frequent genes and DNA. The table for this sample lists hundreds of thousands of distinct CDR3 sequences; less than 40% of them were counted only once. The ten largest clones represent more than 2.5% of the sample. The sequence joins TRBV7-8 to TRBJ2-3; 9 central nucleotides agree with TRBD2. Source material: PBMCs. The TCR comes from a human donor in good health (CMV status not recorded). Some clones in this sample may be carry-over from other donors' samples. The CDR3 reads CASSLAGSSGRSTDTQYF. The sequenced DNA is TGTGCCAGCAGCTTAGCGGGAAGTAGCGGGAGAAGCACAGATACGCAGTATTTT.